Listed below are T cell receptor beta chains from one sample, sequenced in a study of T cells in pancreatic ductal adenocarcinoma. Assay used: immunoSEQ multiplex PCR; TCRdb lists only in-frame clones, some missing. Among about 11,000 clones listed, 75% to 90% were seen once. The sample consisted of PBMCs. The receptors were sampled from a human donor with pancreatic ductal adenocarcinoma. Each CDR3 is given with its conserved first and last residue. The order of the fields is D gene, clone size, CDR3 length, V gene, J gene, CDR3 protein, CDR3 DNA. The D gene is left open where the match is weak. Size tells how often a clone was seen (once, few, many) or the class of an expanded clone, and some rows leave it out.

d_gene: NA
abundance: NA
len: 18
v_gene: TRBV19
j_gene: TRBJ2-1
CDR3aa: CASSIRRTALDSYNEQFF
CDR3nt: TGTGCCAGTAGTATTCGTAGGACAGCTTTAGACTCCTACAATGAGCAGTTCTTC

d_gene: NA
abundance: NA
len: 15
v_gene: TRBV7-2
j_gene: TRBJ1-4
CDR3aa: CASSLGPGRDEKLFF
CDR3nt: TGTGCCAGCAGCTTGGGTCCAGGGCGGGATGAAAAACTGTTTTTT

d_gene: NA
abundance: once
len: 14
v_gene: TRBV18
j_gene: TRBJ1-2
CDR3aa: CASSPPKGPYGYTF
CDR3nt: TGTGCCAGCTCACCACCGAAAGGTCCCTATGGCTACACCTTC

d_gene: TRBD1
abundance: NA
len: 12
v_gene: TRBV29-1
j_gene: TRBJ1-2
CDR3aa: CTGQDGNYGYTF
CDR3nt: TGCACCGGACAGGACGGGAACTATGGCTACACCTTC

d_gene: NA
abundance: NA
len: 13
v_gene: TRBV5-4
j_gene: TRBJ2-1
CDR3aa: CASSPAGANEQFF
CDR3nt: TGTGCCAGCAGTCCTGCAGGGGCCAATGAGCAGTTCTTC

d_gene: NA
abundance: NA
len: 16
v_gene: TRBV4-2
j_gene: TRBJ1-4
CDR3aa: CASSQDGVASTEKLFF
CDR3nt: TGTGCCAGCAGCCAAGATGGGGTCGCGTCCACGGAAAAACTGTTTTTT

d_gene: TRBD1
abundance: NA
len: 21
v_gene: TRBV27
j_gene: TRBJ1-2
CDR3aa: CASRFLVTKSGQGELNYGYTF
CDR3nt: TGTGCCAGCAGATTTCTCGTTACTAAATCGGGACAGGGCGAATTGAACTATGGCTACACCTTC

d_gene: TRBD2
abundance: NA
len: 14
v_gene: TRBV6-6
j_gene: TRBJ2-7
CDR3aa: CAAEERTRSPEQYF
CDR3nt: TGTGCCGCCGAAGAAAGGACTAGATCGCCCGAGCAGTACTTC

d_gene: TRBD2
abundance: NA
len: 19
v_gene: TRBV4-2
j_gene: TRBJ2-2
CDR3aa: CASSQEPLAGGLFAGELFF
CDR3nt: TGTGCCAGCAGCCAAGAGCCGCTAGCGGGGGGGCTGTTTGCCGGGGAGCTGTTTTTT

d_gene: TRBD2
abundance: NA
len: 13
v_gene: TRBV7-7
j_gene: TRBJ2-3
CDR3aa: CGGRGASTDTQYF
CDR3nt: TGCGGGGGGAGGGGTGCTAGCACAGATACGCAGTATTTT

d_gene: NA
abundance: NA
len: 16
v_gene: TRBV7-2
j_gene: TRBJ2-5
CDR3aa: CASSLARGVGQETQYF
CDR3nt: TGTGCCAGCAGCTTAGCGAGGGGGGTCGGCCAAGAGACCCAGTACTTC

d_gene: NA
abundance: NA
len: 15
v_gene: TRBV7-6
j_gene: TRBJ2-7
CDR3aa: CASSASVQGPYEQYF
CDR3nt: TGTGCCAGCAGCGCTAGCGTTCAGGGTCCCTACGAGCAGTACTTC

d_gene: NA
abundance: NA
len: 11
v_gene: TRBV7-9
j_gene: TRBJ2-7
CDR3aa: CASSLYHEQYF
CDR3nt: TGTGCCAGCAGCTTATACCACGAGCAGTACTTC

d_gene: TRBD1
abundance: NA
len: 15
v_gene: TRBV7-9
j_gene: TRBJ1-2
CDR3aa: CASSRGQGNEDGYTF
CDR3nt: TGTGCCAGCAGCCGAGGACAGGGGAATGAAGATGGCTACACCTTC

d_gene: NA
abundance: NA
len: 14
v_gene: TRBV19
j_gene: TRBJ1-2
CDR3aa: CASRGEGGGYGYTF
CDR3nt: TGTGCCAGTAGGGGTGAAGGTGGAGGATATGGCTACACCTTC

d_gene: NA
abundance: NA
len: 17
v_gene: TRBV4-1
j_gene: TRBJ1-1
CDR3aa: CASSQDMGGDVGTEAFF
CDR3nt: TGCGCCAGCAGCCAAGATATGGGGGGCGATGTGGGCACTGAAGCTTTCTTT

d_gene: TRBD1
abundance: NA
len: 15
v_gene: TRBV19
j_gene: TRBJ2-1
CDR3aa: CASSKRQGIDNEQFF
CDR3nt: TGTGCCAGTAGTAAACGACAGGGGATAGACAATGAGCAGTTCTTC

d_gene: TRBD1
abundance: NA
len: 16
v_gene: TRBV7-2
j_gene: TRBJ1-3
CDR3aa: CASSLEGTGIGNTIYF
CDR3nt: TGTGCCAGCAGCTTAGAAGGGACAGGGATAGGAAACACCATATATTTT

d_gene: NA
abundance: NA
len: 12
v_gene: TRBV28
j_gene: TRBJ2-5
CDR3aa: CATTRGQETQYF
CDR3nt: TGTGCCACGACTCGCGGTCAAGAGACCCAGTACTTC

d_gene: NA
abundance: NA
len: 15
v_gene: TRBV21-1
j_gene: TRBJ1-1
CDR3aa: CASSKGGSINTEAFF
CDR3nt: TGTGCCAGCAGCAAAGGGGGCAGCATTAATACTGAAGCTTTCTTT

d_gene: NA
abundance: once
len: 11
v_gene: TRBV6-5
j_gene: TRBJ2-1
CDR3aa: CASSVIREQFF
CDR3nt: TGTGCCAGCAGCGTGATTCGGGAGCAGTTCTTC

d_gene: TRBD1
abundance: NA
len: 15
v_gene: TRBV4-2
j_gene: TRBJ1-1
CDR3aa: CASSQGTGANTEAFF
CDR3nt: TGTGCCAGCAGCCAGGGGACAGGGGCGAACACTGAAGCTTTCTTT

d_gene: NA
abundance: NA
len: 15
v_gene: TRBV29-1
j_gene: TRBJ2-1
CDR3aa: CSVPTGPSSYNEQFF
CDR3nt: TGCAGCGTCCCGACAGGTCCGAGCTCCTACAATGAGCAGTTCTTC

d_gene: TRBD2
abundance: NA
len: 19
v_gene: TRBV11-2
j_gene: TRBJ2-3
CDR3aa: CASSIRLAVTTISTDTQYF
CDR3nt: TGTGCCAGCAGCATCAGACTAGCTGTGACCACTATTAGCACAGATACGCAGTATTTT

d_gene: TRBD1
abundance: once
len: 14
v_gene: TRBV6-1
j_gene: TRBJ1-5
CDR3aa: CASTKDRVAQPQHF
CDR3nt: TGTGCCAGCACGAAAGACAGGGTTGCTCAGCCCCAGCATTTT

d_gene: TRBD1
abundance: NA
len: 14
v_gene: TRBV5-4
j_gene: TRBJ2-4
CDR3aa: CASSLGGGVNIQYF
CDR3nt: TGTGCCAGCAGCTTGGGAGGGGGCGTTAACATTCAGTACTTC

d_gene: TRBD1
abundance: NA
len: 15
v_gene: TRBV11-2
j_gene: TRBJ2-7
CDR3aa: CASSLNGRGPDEQYF
CDR3nt: TGTGCCAGCAGCTTAAACGGCAGGGGGCCGGACGAGCAGTACTTC

d_gene: NA
abundance: few
len: 12
v_gene: TRBV2
j_gene: TRBJ1-2
CDR3aa: CASDRDKGGYTF
CDR3nt: TGTGCCAGCGATAGGGACAAAGGTGGCTACACCTTC

d_gene: NA
abundance: NA
len: 12
v_gene: TRBV7-2
j_gene: TRBJ1-3
CDR3aa: CASSLALSTIYF
CDR3nt: TGTGCCAGCAGCTTAGCGTTAAGTACCATATATTTT

d_gene: NA
abundance: NA
len: 15
v_gene: TRBV7-3
j_gene: TRBJ2-1
CDR3aa: CASSLQAGPYNEQFF
CDR3nt: TGTGCCAGCAGCCTTCAAGCGGGCCCTTACAATGAGCAGTTCTTC

d_gene: TRBD1
abundance: NA
len: 14
v_gene: TRBV6-6
j_gene: TRBJ2-2
CDR3aa: CASRGQGDYGELFF
CDR3nt: TGTGCCAGCAGGGGACAGGGAGACTACGGGGAGCTGTTTTTT

d_gene: TRBD1
abundance: few
len: 16
v_gene: TRBV7-2
j_gene: TRBJ2-1
CDR3aa: CASSLPRTGGSSEQFF
CDR3nt: TGTGCCAGCAGCTTACCCCGGACAGGGGGAAGTAGTGAGCAGTTCTTC

d_gene: TRBD2
abundance: large
len: 15
v_gene: TRBV7-2
j_gene: TRBJ2-3
CDR3aa: CASSFTSGSTDTQYF
CDR3nt: TGTGCCAGCAGCTTCACTAGCGGAAGCACAGATACGCAGTATTTT

d_gene: NA
abundance: NA
len: 16
v_gene: TRBV11-2
j_gene: TRBJ2-6
CDR3aa: CASSLGGASGANVLTF
CDR3nt: TGTGCCAGCAGCTTAGGGGGCGCCTCTGGGGCCAACGTCCTGACTTTC

d_gene: TRBD2
abundance: NA
len: 15
v_gene: TRBV7-3
j_gene: TRBJ2-1
CDR3aa: CASSLSGRKSDEQFF
CDR3nt: TGTGCCAGCAGCTTAAGCGGGAGGAAGAGCGATGAGCAGTTCTTC

d_gene: NA
abundance: once
len: 14
v_gene: TRBV12-5
j_gene: TRBJ1-2
CDR3aa: CASGLDRAYYGYTF
CDR3nt: TGTGCTAGTGGTTTGGACAGGGCCTATTATGGCTACACCTTC

d_gene: NA
abundance: once
len: 16
v_gene: TRBV6-6
j_gene: TRBJ2-2
CDR3aa: CASSYFRGPDTGELFF
CDR3nt: TGTGCCAGCAGTTACTTCCGGGGCCCGGACACCGGGGAGCTGTTTTTT

d_gene: NA
abundance: NA
len: 18
v_gene: TRBV21-1
j_gene: TRBJ2-1
CDR3aa: CASNSEVAGGISYNEQFF
CDR3nt: NA

d_gene: NA
abundance: NA
len: 14
v_gene: TRBV28
j_gene: TRBJ1-5
CDR3aa: CAITDSRSGQPQHF
CDR3nt: TGTGCCATTACCGACTCTCGCTCGGGTCAGCCCCAGCATTTT

d_gene: NA
abundance: NA
len: 14
v_gene: TRBV14
j_gene: TRBJ2-5
CDR3aa: CASSQEGALTTQYF
CDR3nt: TGTGCCAGCAGCCAGGAGGGGGCACTAACGACCCAGTACTTC

d_gene: NA
abundance: NA
len: 14
v_gene: TRBV7-5
j_gene: TRBJ2-3
CDR3aa: CARSQKGGSDTQYF
CDR3nt: TGTGCCAGAAGCCAAAAGGGGGGGTCAGATACGCAGTATTTT

d_gene: NA
abundance: NA
len: 18
v_gene: TRBV2
j_gene: TRBJ2-4
CDR3aa: CASRPGQGGVLAKNIQYF
CDR3nt: TGTGCCAGCAGGCCGGGACAAGGAGGAGTTCTAGCCAAAAACATTCAGTACTTC

d_gene: NA
abundance: NA
len: 15
v_gene: TRBV6-1
j_gene: TRBJ1-4
CDR3aa: CASSESAGSVEKLFF
CDR3nt: TGTGCCAGCAGTGAATCGGCAGGTTCGGTCGAAAAACTGTTTTTT